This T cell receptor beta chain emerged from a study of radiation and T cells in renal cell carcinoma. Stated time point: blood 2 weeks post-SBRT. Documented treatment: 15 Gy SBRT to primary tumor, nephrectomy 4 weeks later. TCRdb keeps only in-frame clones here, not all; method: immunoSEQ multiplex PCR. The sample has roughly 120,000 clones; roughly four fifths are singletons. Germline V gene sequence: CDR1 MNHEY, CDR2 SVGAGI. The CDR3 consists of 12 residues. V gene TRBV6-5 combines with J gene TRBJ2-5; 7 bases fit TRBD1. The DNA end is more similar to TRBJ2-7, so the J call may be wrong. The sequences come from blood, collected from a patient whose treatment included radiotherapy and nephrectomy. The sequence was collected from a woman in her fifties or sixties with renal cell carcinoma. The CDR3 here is CASSQTGSEQYF. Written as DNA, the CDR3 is TGTGCCAGCAGTCAGACAGGGAGCGAGCAGTACTTC.